The following is a T cell receptor (beta chain) sequence with its context. The table lists this clone with a few counts. Its antigen specificity is not known. No per-base quality is available; no much larger clone lies one base away. Library prep was done by the immunoSEQ multiplex PCR assay. For the multiplex PCR, a mixture combining 60 forward primers for TCR Vbeta segments and 13 reverse primers for TCR Jbeta segments was used. A multiplex PCR assay on genomic DNA amplified the CDR3 region of rearranged TCR beta genes. The Illumina HiSeq System was used to sequence the amplified TCR beta libraries as 87-base-pair reads. Per the authors' processing: A later analysis tallied some 79 million unique TCR beta chains across the roughly 610 repertoires, and approximately 12 million of those chains were shared by two or more donors. Raw reads were error-corrected and collapsed into unique sequences with a nearest-neighbor algorithm that merged closely related sequences to remove PCR and sequencing errors. V, D and J gene segments were assigned by aligning CDR3 sequences to IMGT reference sequences. Each retained sequence needed at least a six-nucleotide match to both a V gene segment and a J gene segment. Rearrangements were classified as productive when the CDR3 lacked stop codons and remained in frame with V and J, and all other rearrangements were classified as non-productive. CDR3 was defined according to IMGT convention as the region running from the second conserved V-encoded cysteine to the conserved J-encoded phenylalanine. Sequences without an unambiguous match to a single V gene segment were excluded from the earlier analysis of about 630 of the donors. An earlier analysis of approximately 590 of the donors classified V segments as functional when productive rearrangements were above 56.7% and as segregating when the standard deviation between donors was above 5%. A statistical classification framework was built for diagnosing cytomegalovirus status from the catalog of TCR beta chain sequences. In a later analysis, TCR nucleotide sequences were compared against IMGT/GENE-DB human TR gene sequences so that V and J genes could be assigned. In a later analysis, CDR3 sequences and most-parsimonious VDJ recombination scenarios were assigned using the TCRdist pipeline. In a later analysis, each TCR beta chain was defined by its CDR3 amino acid sequence together with its V-gene family, and reads lacking a unique V-gene family were excluded. To address suspected cross-contamination and a sequencing artifact, a later analysis removed around 590 highly shared, low-generation-probability nucleotide sequences. In a later analysis, a clonal expansion index was calculated for each public chain from normalized within-repertoire ranks of inferred template counts. In a later analysis, generation probabilities were computed using a VDJ recombination model fitted to out-of-frame rearrangements, and the results were checked against IGoR. In a later analysis, TCR-TCR, TCR-HLA and TCR-CMV co-occurrence was scored with hypergeometric tests, and a repertoire-size bias correction was applied to TCR pairs. A later analysis estimated false discovery rates by permuting HLA or CMV assignments 20 times. In a later analysis, co-occurring TCRs were grouped with DBSCAN, and TCRdist sequence similarity was added when clustering was performed within HLA-allele-positive subsets. Repertoires with fewer than 30,000 or more than 120,000 public chains were left out of co-occurrence clustering, as were about five repertoires with anomalous nucleotide sharing. In TCRdb, the immuneACCESS table is reduced to in-frame sequences with V and J assigned. These tables do not hold every clone; where another copy was compared, an unresolved V gene accounts for under half, and the others remain unexplained. D and trimming were read from the DNA, whereas the V and J calls and clone size are those reported in that table. This sample holds some 130,000 clones; roughly 79% were observed only once. 0.6% to 0.7% of the sample is held by the ten biggest clonotypes.

These data come from a study of cytomegalovirus exposure and HLA in healthy donors listed by TCRdb under 2017. A note on the overall study: An earlier analysis of 587 of the donors reported approximately 300 Gb of sequence data and 90 million to 120 million unique TCR beta sequences obtained from around 180 million T cells. Approximately 300 gigabases of sequencing data and around 80 million unique TCR sequences made up an early release that covered under 750 HLA-typed donors. Among the roughly 390 genotyped donors, 81% belonged to the genetic ancestry cluster associated with self-reported Caucasian donors. The study aimed to test whether cataloging public T cell receptors could reveal signatures of past pathogen exposure. Using immunosequencing, the study profiled T cell repertoires from about 610 subjects and related those repertoires to cytomegalovirus serostatus. In addition to the first cohort of approximately 670 subjects, a separate validation cohort of 120 different subjects was used. To predict cytomegalovirus infection status, the study brought together high-throughput TCR immunosequencing, statistical association of individual TCRs with disease status, and machine learning. In a later analysis, previously published TCR beta repertoires from about 640 donors were re-analyzed and high-resolution HLA genotyping was added so that TCR occurrence patterns could be studied. Rather than drawing on any new phenotypic data, the later analysis identified candidate immune exposures from TCR beta sequences and the way those sequences occurred across donors. To decide whether each TCR beta V gene segment behaved as functional or pseudogenic, an earlier analysis of fewer than 750 of the donors relied on high-throughput TCR beta sequencing. Donor age, sex, ethnicity and CMV serostatus were collected together with the repertoire data. A later genetic analysis took genome-wide SNP genotypes for about 55% of the roughly 700 donors and used that subset as a discovery cohort. Every repertoire in the discovery cohort had been generated on one and the same sequencing platform. HLA typing covered class I and class II loci at four-digit resolution. Typing coverage varied by locus: roughly 620-640 donors for A, B, C, DRB1 and DQB1; about 520 for DQA1; 606 for DPA1; roughly 470 for DPB1. Several DR-DQ haplotypes were handled as single units for association and clustering because linkage in the cohort was strong. Among about 400 genotyped donors of the cohort, an average of around 250,000 unique TCR beta nucleotide sequences was sequenced per donor, of which about 19% were non-productive. Study-wide conclusions, independent of this receptor: A further reported finding was that TCR beta sequences accurately predicted the HLA-A and HLA-B alleles for most subjects in the first cohort. A later analysis found that TCR association rates varied across HLA loci, with DRB1 alleles showing the most associated TCRs and HLA-C alleles the fewest. The authors suggested that the approach could potentially be generalized to other disease states and immunological phenotypes. HLA typing was unavailable for some donors at each locus, so association tests used only the typed subset. In an earlier analysis of approximately 600 of the donors, most TCR beta V segments were observed in productive rearrangements about 90% or about 30% of the time, broadly matching IMGT annotations. A later analysis reported that several top co-occurrence clusters appeared linked to parvovirus B19, influenza, CMV and Epstein-Barr virus. While some public TCRs were present in many individuals, most TCR sequences turned up only very rarely across donors. In a later analysis, HLA-associated TCR beta chains showed more clonal expansion and lower generation probabilities than non-associated chains that were equally common. Most CMV-associated TCR beta chains appeared to be HLA-restricted in a later analysis, and the HLA associations seemed to be driven largely by CMV exposure. According to a later genetic analysis, donors in an Asian-associated ancestry cluster had fewer N-insertions in productive TCRs than the approximately 700-donor mean. Three of the identified cytomegalovirus-associated TCR beta chains were confirmed in vitro to be specific for cytomegalovirus antigens. When HLA alleles, especially DR and DQ, strongly co-occurred, attributing TCR associations to individual alleles was difficult. CMV serostatus was the only immune exposure information available for the cohort. Correlated functional status among segregating V segments might reflect linkage disequilibrium, but an unknown experimental factor could not be ruled out. A cluster of highly shared sequence variants was judged likely to represent a technical artifact of the sequencing pipeline. Specific HLA alleles were associated with around 18,000 TCR beta sequences at a false discovery rate of 0.05 in a later analysis. The classifier was reported to diagnose cytomegalovirus status with high specificity and sensitivity in both the original cohort and the validation cohort. The study listed around 160 TCR beta chains as associated with cytomegalovirus. Presence/absence analyses assumed roughly uniform sequencing depth across donors, an assumption that may not hold. The earlier analysis of around 600 of the donors excluded some 16 rarely observed V segments, including chromosome 9 orphons, because counts were too low. In a later genetic analysis, a missense DCLRE1C variant was associated with V-gene and J-gene trimming of TCR beta chains, and the association was replicated in an independent cohort. In this cohort, only TCR beta chains were sequenced, and detectable features were limited by the absence of alpha or paired-chain data.

The cohort consisted of 600 or so healthy bone marrow donors. All cohort members were sampled while nominally healthy, although unrecorded immune exposures were likely present. The donor was CMV seronegative and was included in the group of a few hundred seronegative cohort members. A peripheral blood sample was collected from each donor, and TCR beta sequencing was performed on peripheral blood mononuclear cells. Genomic DNA was extracted from the blood cell samples with the Qiagen DNeasy Blood Extraction Kit. Sequencing was done on a sample of PBMCs. This receptor was identified in a man aged 18 to 29 in good health and CMV-seronegative.

DNA sequence: TGCGCCAGCAGCCAAGAGTCCGGGACAGGGGGTTTGCGCCAGCCCCAGCATTTT. Its protein is CASSQESGTGGLRQPQHF. The V and J genes are TRBV4-3 and TRBJ1-5, with TRBD1 matching 11 junction bases. V lost 0 bases and J lost 7 bases, and the count of bases not matched to a germline gene is 11. CDR1 LGHNA and CDR2 YSLEER were looked up in the germline V gene. The CDR3 holds 18 amino acids from the cysteine to the phenylalanine. Kept here is only the CDR3 DNA, which spans 54 bases and is read in frame from base 1.